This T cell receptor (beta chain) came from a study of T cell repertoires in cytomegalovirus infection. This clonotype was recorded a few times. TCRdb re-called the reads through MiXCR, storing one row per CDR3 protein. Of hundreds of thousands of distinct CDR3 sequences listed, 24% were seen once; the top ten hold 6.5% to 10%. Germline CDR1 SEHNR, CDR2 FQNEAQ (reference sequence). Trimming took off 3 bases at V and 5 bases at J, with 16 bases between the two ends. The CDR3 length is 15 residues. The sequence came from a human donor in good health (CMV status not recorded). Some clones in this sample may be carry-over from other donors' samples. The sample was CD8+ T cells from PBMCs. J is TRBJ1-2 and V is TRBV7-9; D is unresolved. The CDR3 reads CASSLPSDGRYGYTF. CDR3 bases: TGTGCCAGCAGCTTGCCCTCGGACGGCCGGTATGGCTACACCTTC.